These 23 T cell receptor beta chains share one sample of origin, sequenced in a study of T cells in women clearing cervical HPV infection. Measured with immunoSEQ multiplex PCR; TCRdb has only the in-frame clones, and not every one. The listing records 25,000 to 35,000 clones. The sample comprised blood buffy coat. Receptors originate from a woman aged 18 to 75 with a cervical HPV16 infection that either progressed to CIN3+ or cleared (not recorded which).

In the case of this clone: The CDR3 end lies 3 residues beyond the end of the read and is filled in from the germline J gene. The chain recombines TRBV2 with TRBJ1-2; D might be TRBD1 (6 bases). CDR3 size: 13 residues. Germline CDR1 and CDR2: SNHLY and FYNNEI. Trimming removed 7 bases from V and 4 bases from J, with 13 bases in between. The sequenced part of the CDR3 DNA is TGTGCCAGCAATACACAGGGAATCTATGGC. It yields the protein CASNTQGIYG. The entire CDR3 protein is CASNTQGIYGYTF. The full variable domain, in which reference TRBV2 and TRBJ1-2 provide the parts outside the CDR3, is EPEVTQTPSHQVTQMGQEVILRCVPISNHLYFYWYRQILGQKVEFLVSFYNNEISEKSEIFDDQFSVERPDGSNFTLKIRSTKLEDSAMYFCASNTQGIYGYTFGSGTRLTVV.

About this clone: The missing CDR3 end, 3 residues past where the read stops, is filled in from the germline J gene. The chain has TRBV29-1 and TRBJ1-2; D unresolved. CDR3 length: 13 amino acids. CDR1 and CDR2 from the germline V gene are SQVTM and ANQGSEA. V lost 5 bases to trimming and J lost 3 bases, with 13 bases between them. CDR3 in amino acids: CSVKAASDYGYTF. The CDR3 bases that were read are TGCAGCGTTAAGGCCGCCAGCGACTATGGC.

Of note for this clone: Read coverage stops 3 residues before the CDR3 terminus; the germline J gene supplies the remainder. The chain is built from TRBV2 and TRBJ2-3, with D possibly matching TRBD1 (6 bases). The length of the CDR3 is 12 residues. The germline V gene has CDR1 SNHLY and CDR2 FYNNEI. CDR3 bases read: TGTGCCAGCAGACAGGGCAATCAGCCG. Amino acids: CASRQGNQP. Given in full, the CDR3 is CASRQGNQPQYF. Using reference TRBV2 and TRBJ2-3 for the parts outside the CDR3, the full variable domain is EPEVTQTPSHQVTQMGQEVILRCVPISNHLYFYWYRQILGQKVEFLVSFYNNEISEKSEIFDDQFSVERPDGSNFTLKIRSTKLEDSAMYFCASRQGNQPQYFGPGTRLTVL.

As regards this clone: The read ends 3 residues shy of where the CDR3 ends; the end is completed using the germline J gene. This chain joins TRBV2 and TRBJ2-7; 13 bases map to TRBD2. The V segment lost 6 bases and the J segment 3 bases; nucleotides outside the gene matches: 11. This CDR3 spans 17 amino acids. From germline, CDR1 is SNHLY and CDR2 FYNNEI. The CDR3 sequence: CASRLAGGTLGRYEQYF. The DNA read from the CDR3 is TGTGCCAGCAGACTAGCGGGAGGGACCCTGGGGCGCTACGAG.

Points on this clone: Read sequence stops 3 residues before the CDR3 end, and the germline J gene provides the missing end. This chain connects TRBV7-3 to TRBJ2-1; tentatively, D is TRBD2 (5 bases). The CDR3 covers 12 residues. Germline V lookup: CDR1 SGHTA, CDR2 FQGTGA. V was pared by 6 bases and J by 9 bases, with 12 bases between. Partial CDR3 DNA: TGTGCCAGCAGTTTTGACGGACTTGAG. It encodes CASSFDGLE. From start to end, the CDR3 is CASSFDGLEQFF.

The CDR3 loop is CSAPKDRVADGYTF. The CDR3 bases that were read are TGCAGTGCTCCAAAAGACAGGGTCGCTGATGGC. The chain uses TRBV20-1 and TRBJ1-2; 7 positions agree with TRBD1. Read coverage stops 3 residues before the CDR3 terminus; the germline J gene supplies the remainder. The ends lost 5 bases at V and 6 bases at J; junction bases unmatched: 12. The CDR3 has 14 residues. Germline V gene data show CDR1 as DFQATT and CDR2 as SNEGSKA (reference sequence).

Notes on this clone: The sequence runs out 3 residues before the end of the CDR3; the remainder is reconstructed from the germline J gene. This chain joins TRBV2 and TRBJ2-5; no reliable D call. Germline CDR1 SNHLY, CDR2 FYNNEI. CDR3 length: 12 amino acids. Trimming stripped 6 bases from V and 5 bases from J, with 10 bases between. CDR3 loop: CASRSDGETQYF. The CDR3 bases that were read are TGTGCCAGCAGGTCAGACGGGGAGACC.

With regard to this clone: The read is 3 residues too short to cover the CDR3 end, so that end is filled in from the germline J gene. V is TRBV19 and J is TRBJ2-3; D may be TRBD1 (5 bases). This CDR3 is built from 12 residues. Looked up from germline, CDR1 is LNHDA and CDR2 is SQIVND (reference sequence). Trimming took off 7 bases at V and 7 bases at J, with 12 bases between the two ends. CDR3: CASKPPGNTQYF. The part of the CDR3 DNA that was read is TGTGCCAGTAAGCCCCCAGGGAATACG.

Concerning this clone itself: Coverage ceases 3 residues before the CDR3 finishes, and the germline J gene fills in the end. V usage is TRBV18 and J usage is TRBJ1-1; perhaps TRBD1 as D (5 bases). The CDR3 has 15 residues. Germline values: CDR1 KGHSH, CDR2 LQKENI. V shed 3 bases and J shed 5 bases, with 16 bases lying between them. The covered CDR3 bases are TGTGCCAGCTCACCCGAAGTAGGGGCGCGGACTGAA. Residues: CASSPEVGARTE. In full, the CDR3 is CASSPEVGARTEAFF.

Notes on this clone: The read stops 3 residues short of the end of the CDR3; the missing end is completed from the germline J gene. The chain combines TRBV5-1 with TRBJ1-1, with a tentative D call TRBD1 (6 bases). V lost 7 bases and J lost 1, with 11 bases in between. Germline lookup yields CDR1 SGHRS and CDR2 YFSETQ. The CDR3 is 13 residues long. The CDR3 loop is CASAQGSNTEAFF. CDR3 DNA, as far as it was read: TGCGCCAGCGCACAGGGTTCGAACACTGAA.

A word on this clone: With the read ending 3 residues before the CDR3 end, the germline J gene is used to fill in that end. J is TRBJ2-1 and V is TRBV20-1, with D possibly matching TRBD2 (6 bases). Trimming cost V 5 bases and J 9 bases, with 11 bases left between them. Germline CDR1 and CDR2: DFQATT and SNEGSKA (reference sequence). The CDR3 consists of 11 residues. CDR3 protein: CSAGRGGEQFF. The CDR3 bases that were read are TGCAGTGCTGGACGGGGAGGTGAG.

Details on this clone: The observed sequence ends 3 residues before the CDR3 terminus, with the missing tail filled in from the germline J gene. The rearrangement links TRBV5-4 to TRBJ2-3; TRBD2 matches at 11 bases. CDR1 and CDR2 (germline): SGHNT, YYREEE (reference sequence). The V gene end was trimmed by 0 bases and the J gene end by 5 bases; junction bases not matched to a gene: 5. The CDR3 spans 16 residues. CDR3 bases read: TGTGCCAGCAGCTTGGAGGTTCTAGCGGGAGGAGATACG. Its protein product is CASSLEVLAGGDT. The CDR3, in full, reads CASSLEVLAGGDTQYF.

Points on this clone: From the germline J gene comes the end of the CDR3, since the read stops 3 residues before it. J is TRBJ1-2 and V is TRBV7-3; TRBD1 might be the D (6 bases). Germline loops: CDR1 SGHTA, CDR2 FQGTGA. Between the trimmed V and J ends, which lost 2 bases and 1 base, there was a span of 17 bases. This CDR3 has 17 amino acids. The CDR3 loop is CASSLSGRGKGNYGYTF. The covered CDR3 bases are TGTGCCAGCAGCTTATCCGGCAGGGGTAAAGGTAACTATGGC.

On this clone itself: The read gets to within 3 residues of the CDR3 end, and the germline J gene fills in the rest. The chain combines TRBV5-1 with TRBJ2-1; 13 bases fit TRBD2. This CDR3 contains 16 residues. J lost 3 bases, V lost 4 bases, and 4 bases had no gene match. Germline CDR1 and CDR2: SGHRS and YFSETQ. Partial CDR3 DNA: TGCGCCAGCAGCGGGGGGACTAGCGGGATCTACAATGAG. Encoded protein: CASSGGTSGIYNE. In full, the CDR3 reads CASSGGTSGIYNEQFF.

On this clone: The read stops 3 residues short of the end of the CDR3; the missing end is completed from the germline J gene. The chain carries TRBV13 and TRBJ1-6; D is possibly TRBD1 (6 bases). With 5 bases removed from V and 7 bases from J, the gap between germline ends came to 15 bases. The germline V gene encodes CDR1 PRHDT and CDR2 FYEKMQ (reference sequence). The CDR3 consists of 15 residues. CDR3 region: CASSTPGASNSPLHF. CDR3 DNA (partial): TGTGCCAGCAGCACCCCAGGGGCTTCGAATTCACCC.

On this clone: The read stops 3 residues short of the end of the CDR3; the missing end is completed from the germline J gene. The V call is TRBV19, the J call TRBJ2-3; perhaps TRBD2 as D (6 bases). The CDR3 loop spans 14 amino acids. CDR1 is LNHDA and CDR2 is SQIVND in the germline V gene (reference sequence). Trimming left V 9 bases short and J 3 bases short, with 16 bases between. CDR3 bases read: TGTGCCAGCACGGGGGTCGTATTTACAGATACG. It translates to CASTGVVFTDT. The whole CDR3 is CASTGVVFTDTQYF.

To note about this clone: The read halts 3 residues ahead of the CDR3 end, with the missing end drawn from the germline J gene. The chain has TRBV19 and TRBJ2-1; TRBD1 matches 7 bases. There are 16 residues in the CDR3. Germline V gene sequence: CDR1 LNHDA, CDR2 SQIVND (reference sequence). The V and J ends lost 3 bases and 5 bases, in that order; junction bases with no gene match: 10. The CDR3 region is CASSMGQIIVNNEQFF. The sequenced CDR3 bases are TGTGCCAGTAGTATGGGACAGATTATTGTTAACAATGAG.

Regarding this clone: The read comes to an end 3 residues before the CDR3 does, leaving the germline J gene to fill in the end. The chain links TRBV5-1 to TRBJ2-5; 12 bases map to TRBD1. J lost 3 bases, V lost 5 bases, and 14 bases had no gene match. Germline CDR1 is SGHRS and CDR2 is YFSETQ. CDR3 length equals 18 residues. CDR3 DNA (partial): TGCGCCAGCAGTAAGCCCCGATGGGACAGGGGGCGGGAAGAGACC. Protein: CASSKPRWDRGREET. The whole CDR3 protein is CASSKPRWDRGREETQYF.

Turning to this clone: The CDR3 goes on 3 residues after the read ends, and that part is filled in from the germline J gene. The chain carries TRBV20-1 and TRBJ2-1; tentative D call: TRBD2 (5 bases). CDR3 length: 15 residues. V was cut by 1 base and J by 1 base, with 11 bases left in between. CDR1 is DFQATT, CDR2 SNEGSKA, per germline (reference sequence). CDR3 DNA (partial): TGCAGTGCTAGAGCGCTAGCCGGTTCCTACAATGAG. Translation: CSARALAGSYNE. The whole CDR3 protein reads CSARALAGSYNEQFF.

A note on this clone: The sequenced fragment ends 3 residues before the CDR3 boundary, so the rest is inferred from the germline J gene. The chain combines TRBV5-1 with TRBJ1-1; 9 bases align to TRBD1. From germline, CDR1 is SGHRS and CDR2 YFSETQ. The CDR3 extends over 13 amino acids. The CDR3 sequence: CASSSGQGSKAFF. The sequenced CDR3 bases are TGCGCCAGCAGCTCAGGACAGGGGAGTAAA. Full variable domain (outside the CDR3, taken from reference TRBV5-1 and TRBJ1-1): KAGVTQTPRYLIKTRGQQVTLSCSPISGHRSVSWYQQTPGQGLQFLFEYFSETQRNKGNFPGRFSGRQFSNSRSEMNVSTLELGDSALYLCASSSGQGSKAFFGQGTRLTVV.

A word on this clone: The CDR3 end lies 3 residues beyond the end of the read and is filled in from the germline J gene. The rearrangement links TRBV10-3 to TRBJ2-3; TRBD1 matches 7 bases. Germline V gives CDR1 ENHRY, CDR2 SYGVKD. CDR3 size: 15 residues. V shed 2 bases, J shed 0 bases, and the junction held 2 bases outside the gene matches. The CDR3 bases that were read are TGTGCCATCAGTGAGGGGACAGCGAGCACAGATACG. It translates to CAISEGTASTDT. The whole CDR3 protein is CAISEGTASTDTQYF.

Points on this clone: Read coverage stops 3 residues before the CDR3 terminus; the germline J gene supplies the remainder. This chain uses TRBV11-2 with TRBJ2-5; 7 bases align to TRBD2. Germline values: CDR1 SGHAT, CDR2 FQNNGV. V trimming: 3 bases; J trimming: 3 bases; junction bases outside the gene matches: 1. This CDR3 has 13 residues. This CDR3 reads CASSFSGEETQYF. CDR3 DNA, as far as it was read: TGTGCCAGCAGCTTCAGCGGGGAAGAGACC.

Comments on this clone: One junction end does not reproduce the germline sequence, and a read error may be involved. Read coverage stops 3 residues before the CDR3 terminus; the germline J gene supplies the remainder. At the DNA level, this CDR3 is encoded by other sequences in the same sample as well. This rearrangement joins TRBV7-9 to TRBJ1-3; 9 nucleotides line up with TRBD1. There are 15 residues in the CDR3. From germline, CDR1 is SEHNR and CDR2 FQNEAQ (reference sequence). Incomplete CDR3 DNA: TGTGCCAGCAGCTTGACAGGGGGTGCTGGAAACACG. Translated, it gives CASSLTGGAGNT. The whole CDR3 sequence is CASSLTGGAGNTIYF.